The 23 T cell receptor beta chains below come from one sample, sequenced in a study of radiotherapy plus CTLA-4 blockade in lung cancer. The repertoire was sequenced with immunoSEQ multiplex PCR; TCRdb's copy has only in-frame clones and lacks some. Of tens of thousands of clones in the sample, roughly 80% were seen once. The sample in question was peripheral blood, obtained from a patient treated with radiotherapy plus ipilimumab. Receptor source: a human donor with non-small cell lung cancer who had stable disease on radiotherapy plus ipilimumab.

V usage is TRBV5-4 and J usage is TRBJ2-2; TRBD2 agrees at 14 bases. Germline lookup yields CDR1 SGHNT and CDR2 YYREEE (reference sequence). V gave up 3 bases and J gave up 5 bases; unmatched junction bases: 6. This CDR3 has 17 amino acids. CDR3 sequence: CASSSTSGGARTGELFF. Here the CDR3 DNA reads TGTGCCAGCAGCTCGACTAGCGGGGGGGCCCGGACCGGGGAGCTGTTTTTT.

The chain combines TRBV29-1 with TRBJ2-3; 7 bases agree with TRBD2. The junction had 2 bases not matched to a gene; V was cut back by 4 bases and J by 1 base. Germline assignment: CDR1 SQVTM and CDR2 ANQGSEA. CDR3 size: 13 residues. CDR3 coding DNA: TGCAGCGTTGTAGGGAGGGGCACAGATACGCAGTATTTT. Residues: CSVVGRGTDTQYF.

This clone appeared a few times. The chain has TRBV7-3 and TRBJ2-5; D gene uncertain. Germline CDR1 and CDR2: SGHTA and FQGTGA. The length of the CDR3 is 13 residues. V was cut by 5 bases and J by 5 bases, with 12 bases left in between. DNA of the CDR3: TGTGCCAGCAGCCTCAGAAGTGGGGAGACCCAGTACTTC. It yields the protein CASSLRSGETQYF.

The chain recombines TRBV5-1 with TRBJ2-1; D is unresolved. In germline, CDR1 is SGHRS, CDR2 YFSETQ. The CDR3 covers 14 residues. Trimming pared 0 bases from V and 2 bases from J, leaving 6 bases between. The CDR3 sequence: CASSLAGAYNEQFF. The CDR3 bases are TGCGCCAGCAGCTTGGCAGGCGCCTACAATGAGCAGTTCTTC.

There are a few counts of this clone. This chain links TRBV28 with TRBJ2-5, with 12 bases aligning to TRBD2. V dropped 6 bases and J dropped 2; count of bases not matched to a gene: 10. Germline V lookup: CDR1 MDHEN, CDR2 SYDVKM. The CDR3 loop spans 17 amino acids. This CDR3 reads CASRSLGLAGLQETQYF. CDR3 coding DNA: TGTGCCAGCAGATCCTTAGGACTAGCGGGACTTCAAGAGACCCAGTACTTC.

This chain joins TRBV9 and TRBJ2-2; D gene uncertain. CDR1 SGDLS and CDR2 YYNGEE come from the germline V gene. V was trimmed by 2 bases and J by 0 bases, leaving 5 bases between them. The CDR3 is 14 amino acids. CDR3 residues: CASSVPANTGELFF. CDR3 coding DNA: TGTGCCAGCAGCGTCCCGGCGAACACCGGGGAGCTGTTTTTT.

The chain uses TRBV7-8 and TRBJ2-6; a possible D gene is TRBD1 (6 bases). CDR3 length equals 16 residues. Trimming left V 5 bases short and J 0 bases short, with 11 bases between. The germline gives CDR1 SGHVS, CDR2 FQNEAQ. CDR3 sequence (DNA): TGTGCCAGCAGCCCCAGGGGAAGCTCTGGGGCCAACGTCCTGACTTTC. Protein: CASSPRGSSGANVLTF.

The CDR3 protein is CASNRQETQYF. The CDR3 bases are TGTGCCAGCAACAGACAAGAGACCCAGTACTTC. The gene calls are TRBV2 and TRBJ2-5; no reliable D call. Trimming left V 7 bases short and J 2 bases short, with 5 bases between. The CDR3 contains 11 residues. Germline CDR1 reads SNHLY; CDR2 reads FYNNEI.

This clone has a handful of counts. The gene calls are TRBV5-1 and TRBJ1-4; D is possibly TRBD1 (6 bases). Looked up from germline, CDR1 is SGHRS and CDR2 is YFSETQ. V lost 0 bases, J lost 8 bases, and 11 bases lay in between. The CDR3 consists of 14 residues. The CDR3 sequence is CASSLVGRGEKLFF. CDR3 bases: TGCGCCAGCAGCTTGGTGGGCAGGGGAGAAAAACTGTTTTTT.

V and J are TRBV15 and TRBJ1-4; TRBD1 matches at 7 bases. V dropped 4 bases and J dropped 8; count of bases not matched to a gene: 10. CDR3 size: 15 residues. Germline CDR1 and CDR2: LNHNV and YYDKDF (reference sequence). The CDR3 bases are TGTGCCACCAGCATAGGGGGCCCAACGAGGGAAAAACTGTTTTTT. Amino acid sequence: CATSIGGPTREKLFF.

The rearrangement links TRBV15 to TRBJ1-3; no firm D call. The CDR3 is made up of 15 amino acids. V was clipped by 8 bases and J by 1 base, with 15 bases between them. Germline CDR1 LNHNV, CDR2 YYDKDF (reference sequence). Written as DNA, the CDR3 is TGTGCCACCTCGGACCGAAAACCTTCTGGAAACACCATATATTTT. Its protein is CATSDRKPSGNTIYF.

The rearrangement links TRBV7-2 to TRBJ1-5; the D is unclear. Germline V gene data show CDR1 as SGHTA and CDR2 as FQGNSA. CDR3 size: 13 residues. V shed 5 bases and J shed 6 bases, with 11 bases lying between them. This chain's CDR3 is CASSQMYSQPQHF. CDR3 sequence (DNA): TGTGCCAGCAGCCAAATGTACTCTCAGCCCCAGCATTTT.

The V gene is TRBV5-3, the J gene TRBJ2-7; 8 bases align to TRBD2. TRBV5-3 is identified as an open reading frame with a role that is uncertain. CDR3 length: 14 amino acids. V trimming: 10 bases; J trimming: 3 bases; junction bases outside the gene matches: 12. CDR3 nucleotides: TGTGCCGGGGCCGGGACTAGTTATTTCTACGAGCAGTACTTC. It encodes CAGAGTSYFYEQYF.

This clone has a single count. CDR3 sequence reads: CASSPRTVYEQYV. CDR3 bases: TGTGCCAGCAGCCCCAGGACAGTCTACGAGCAGTACGTC. The rearrangement joins TRBV5-8 to TRBJ2-7, with D possibly matching TRBD1 (6 bases). CDR3 size: 13 residues. V was pared by 4 bases and J by 3 bases, with 11 bases between. Germline CDR1 is SGHTS and CDR2 is YDEGEE.

This clone was recorded once. The rearrangement uses TRBV28 and TRBJ1-1; TRBD1 might be the D (5 bases). CDR1 and CDR2 (germline): MDHEN, SYDVKM. The CDR3 runs to 15 residues. Trimming took off 2 bases at V and 1 base at J, with 11 bases between the two ends. CDR3 nucleotides: TGTGCCAGCAGTTTAGGGACGGCGGGGAACACTGAAGCTTTCTTT. Its protein product is CASSLGTAGNTEAFF.

The rearrangement links TRBV21-1 to TRBJ1-1. TRBV21-1 is a pseudogene segment. This CDR3 spans 16 amino acids. CDR3 amino acids: CASSNLLYIGETEAFF. The CDR3 DNA reads as TGTGCCAGCAGCAACCTTCTATACATCGGGGAAACTGAAGCTTTCTTT.

The rearrangement links TRBV14 to TRBJ1-1, with D perhaps matching TRBD1 (6 bases). Looked up from germline, CDR1 is SGHDN and CDR2 is FVKESK. The CDR3 runs 15 residues. Trimming took 1 base from V and 5 from J, leaving 14 bases between them. The CDR3 here is CASSQALGQGTEAFF. CDR3 in DNA: TGTGCCAGCAGCCAAGCCCTTGGCCAGGGGACTGAAGCTTTCTTT.

The chain carries TRBV5-1 and TRBJ2-3; 9 bases fit TRBD2. The CDR3 length is 15 residues. The J segment lost 6 bases and the V segment lost 0 bases, leaving 5 bases of the junction unmatched. Germline V gene data show CDR1 as SGHRS and CDR2 as YFSETQ. The DNA for the CDR3 is TGCGCCAGCAGCTTGGGGCTAGCGGGGTTGGATACGCAGTATTTT. It specifies CASSLGLAGLDTQYF. Full variable domain (missing parts from reference TRBV5-1 and TRBJ2-3): KAGVTQTPRYLIKTRGQQVTLSCSPISGHRSVSWYQQTPGQGLQFLFEYFSETQRNKGNFPGRFSGRQFSNSRSEMNVSTLELGDSALYLCASSLGLAGLDTQYFGPGTRLTVL.

The V and J genes are TRBV2 and TRBJ1-4; D is perhaps TRBD1 (6 bases). Germline V gives CDR1 SNHLY, CDR2 FYNNEI. CDR3 length equals 15 residues. V lost 1 base, J lost 4 bases, and 10 bases lay in between. The CDR3 DNA sequence: TGTGCCAGCAGTGAAGGACAAGGGGGTAATGAAAAACTGTTTTTT. It translates to CASSEGQGGNEKLFF.

This rearrangement joins TRBV27 to TRBJ1-5; tentative D call: TRBD1 (5 bases). Trimming cost V 2 bases and J 5 bases, with 7 bases left between them. CDR3 length: 13 residues. Germline CDR1 and CDR2: MNHEY and SMNVEV (reference sequence). The CDR3 DNA is TGTGCCAGCAGTTTAACGGGGGATCAGCCCCAGCATTTT. Amino acids: CASSLTGDQPQHF.

The J gene is TRBJ2-2, the V gene TRBV7-7, with D possibly matching TRBD1 (6 bases). This CDR3 region has 15 residues. The V and J ends lost 1 base and 3 bases respectively, with 9 bases between them. CDR1 and CDR2 (germline): SSHAT, FNYEAQ (reference sequence). The CDR3 DNA sequence: TGTGCCAGCAGCTTAGACAGGGTGGACACCGGGGAGCTGTTTTTT. The encoded protein is CASSLDRVDTGELFF.

The DNA of the CDR3 is TGTGCCAGCAAAACTACAGGGGGAGACTACGAGCAGTACTTC. The encoded protein is CASKTTGGDYEQYF. This chain connects TRBV28 to TRBJ2-7; 8 positions match TRBD1. The CDR3 is made up of 14 amino acids. Germline CDR1 and CDR2: MDHEN and SYDVKM. The ends lost 7 bases at V and 3 bases at J; junction bases unmatched: 8.

The chain carries TRBV28 and TRBJ2-4, with 9 bases lining up with TRBD1. This CDR3 has 18 residues. The V segment lost 1 base and the J segment 6 bases; nucleotides outside the gene matches: 13. Germline values: CDR1 MDHEN, CDR2 SYDVKM. CDR3 sequence reads: CASSLFVSGTGTRNIQYF. The DNA for the CDR3 is TGTGCCAGCAGTTTATTCGTTTCCGGGACAGGGACGCGAAACATTCAGTACTTC.